The 9 T cell receptor beta chains given below trace back to one sample, sequenced in a study of identical twins. MiXCR, run by TCRdb on the 5' RACE reads, gives a single entry per CDR3 protein. The sample lists some 300,000 distinct CDR3 sequences; 10% to 15% were seen once. This sample was shared with a second study, whose subject was yellow fever vaccine responses in identical twins.

Material for sequencing was CD8+ T cells sorted from blood. The origin of the receptors is a woman aged 18 to 35 in good health.

The J gene is TRBJ2-1, the V gene TRBV5-1, with D unclear. CDR1 SGHRS and CDR2 YFSETQ come from the germline V gene. V lost 4 bases and J lost 8, with 10 bases in between. The CDR3 length is 12 residues. CDR3: CASSAMGYEQFF. Here the CDR3 DNA reads TGCGCCAGCAGCGCCATGGGGTATGAGCAGTTCTTC.

The V and J genes are TRBV28 and TRBJ2-7; D might be TRBD2 (6 bases). Germline CDR1 is MDHEN and CDR2 is SYDVKM. Trimming removed 5 bases at V and 7 bases at J, with 15 bases between. The CDR3 covers 13 residues. CDR3 in amino acids: CASSERVWREQYV. CDR3 DNA sequence: TGTGCCAGCAGTGAGCGGGTATGGAGGGAGCAGTACGTC.

This clonotype appeared many times. The chain uses TRBV5-1 and TRBJ2-7; 13 bases line up with TRBD2. CDR1 is SGHRS and CDR2 is YFSETQ in the germline V gene. Trimming cost V 3 bases and J 2 bases; bases outside gene matches: 8. The CDR3 totals 17 residues. The CDR3 reads CASSSTGLAGLAYEQYF. In nucleotides, the CDR3 is TGCGCCAGCAGCTCGACGGGACTAGCGGGATTGGCCTACGAGCAGTACTTC.

This clonotype was seen a handful of times. The chain has TRBV3-1 and TRBJ2-2; TRBD2 might be the D (6 bases). Germline lookup yields CDR1 LGHDT and CDR2 YNNKEL (reference sequence). Trimming pared 0 bases from V and 3 bases from J, leaving 17 bases between. CDR3 length equals 18 residues. This CDR3 reads CASSQDRSWGRYTGELFF. In nucleotides, the CDR3 is TGTGCCAGCAGCCAAGATCGGTCTTGGGGGAGGTACACCGGGGAGCTGTTTTTT.

This chain joins TRBV9 and TRBJ2-2; TRBD2 agrees at 12 bases. V dropped 4 bases and J dropped 4; count of bases not matched to a gene: 5. Looked up from germline, CDR1 is SGDLS and CDR2 is YYNGEE. The length of the CDR3 is 16 residues. The CDR3 is CASSTGTSGFTGELFF. CDR3 DNA: TGTGCCAGCAGCACCGGGACTAGCGGGTTCACCGGGGAGCTGTTTTTT.

This chain uses TRBV13 with TRBJ2-7; no reliable D call. The CDR3 runs to 12 residues. V was cut by 2 bases and J by 4 bases, with 6 bases left in between. Per the germline V gene, CDR1 is PRHDT and CDR2 is FYEKMQ (reference sequence). The CDR3 nucleotides read TGTGCCAGCAGCTTACGCAGATACGAGCAGTACTTC. This codes for CASSLRRYEQYF. The full variable domain, in which reference TRBV13 and TRBJ2-7 provide the parts outside the CDR3, is AAGVIQSPRHLIKEKRETATLKCYPIPRHDTVYWYQQGPGQDPQFLISFYEKMQSDKGSIPDRFSAQQFSDYHSELNMSSLELGDSALYFCASSLRRYEQYFGPGTRLTVT.

V gene TRBV5-8 combines with J gene TRBJ2-1; TRBD2 agrees at 9 bases. Germline assignment: CDR1 SGHTS and CDR2 YDEGEE. This CDR3 region has 15 residues. V trimming: 3 bases; J trimming: 4 bases; junction bases outside the gene matches: 5. In nucleotides, the CDR3 is TGTGCCAGCAGCTCGACTAGCGGAGAGTACAATGAGCAGTTCTTC. Translated, it gives CASSSTSGEYNEQFF.

This clonotype was seen a handful of times. The chain links TRBV21-1 to TRBJ2-7; the table calls TRBD1, which could not be checked here. TRBV21-1 corresponds to a pseudogene. This CDR3 contains 16 residues. DNA for the CDR3: TGTGCCAGCAGCACCTCCAGGGGGCCTCGGGTCAACGAGCAGTACGTC. Translation: CASSTSRGPRVNEQYV.

This clonotype occurred a few times. The gene calls are TRBV20-1 and TRBJ2-3; D may be TRBD1 or TRBD2 (5 bases each). The V gene lost 1 base and the J gene lost 1 base, with 9 bases spanning the gap. Germline CDR1 DFQATT, CDR2 SNEGSKA (reference sequence). This CDR3 contains 14 residues. CDR3 DNA: TGCAGTGCTAGAGGGAGAGGGGGCACAGATACGCAGTATTTT. This translates into CSARGRGGTDTQYF.